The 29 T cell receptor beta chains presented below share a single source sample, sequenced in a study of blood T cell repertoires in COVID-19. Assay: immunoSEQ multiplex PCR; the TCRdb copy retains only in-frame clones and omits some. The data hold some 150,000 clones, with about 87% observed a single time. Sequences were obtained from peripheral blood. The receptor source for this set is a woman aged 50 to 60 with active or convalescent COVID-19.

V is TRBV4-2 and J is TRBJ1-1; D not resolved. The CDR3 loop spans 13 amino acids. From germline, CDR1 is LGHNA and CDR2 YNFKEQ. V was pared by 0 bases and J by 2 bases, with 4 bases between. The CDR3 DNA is TGTGCCAGCAGCCAAGAATCTAACACTGAAGCTTTCTTT. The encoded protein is CASSQESNTEAFF.

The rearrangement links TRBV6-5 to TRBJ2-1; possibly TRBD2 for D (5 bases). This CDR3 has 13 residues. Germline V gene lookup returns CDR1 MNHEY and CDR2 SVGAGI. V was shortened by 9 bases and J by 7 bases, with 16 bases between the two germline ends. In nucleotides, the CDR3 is TGTGCCAGTTCAGGCACCCGCGGGAATGAGCAGTTCTTC. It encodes CASSGTRGNEQFF.

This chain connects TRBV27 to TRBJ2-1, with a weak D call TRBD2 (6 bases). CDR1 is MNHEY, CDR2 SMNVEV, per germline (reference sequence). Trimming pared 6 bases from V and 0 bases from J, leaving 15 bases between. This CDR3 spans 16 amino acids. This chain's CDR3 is CASSPLGLRSYNEQFF. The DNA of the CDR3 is TGTGCCAGCAGCCCCCTGGGACTCCGCTCCTACAATGAGCAGTTCTTC.

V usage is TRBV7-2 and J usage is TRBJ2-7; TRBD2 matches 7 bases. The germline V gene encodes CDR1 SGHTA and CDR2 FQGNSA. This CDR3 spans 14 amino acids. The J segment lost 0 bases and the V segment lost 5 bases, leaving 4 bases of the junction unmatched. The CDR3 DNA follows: TGTGCCAGCAGCCCGGGGGGTAGCTCCTACGAGCAGTACTTC. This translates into CASSPGGSSYEQYF.

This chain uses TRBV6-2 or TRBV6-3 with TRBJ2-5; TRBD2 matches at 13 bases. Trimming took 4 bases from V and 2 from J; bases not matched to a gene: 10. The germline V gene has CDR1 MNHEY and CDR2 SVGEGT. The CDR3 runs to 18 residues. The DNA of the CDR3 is TGTGCCAGCAGTTTTACCCCACGACTAGCGGGGGGTCAAGAGACCCAGTACTTC. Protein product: CASSFTPRLAGGQETQYF.

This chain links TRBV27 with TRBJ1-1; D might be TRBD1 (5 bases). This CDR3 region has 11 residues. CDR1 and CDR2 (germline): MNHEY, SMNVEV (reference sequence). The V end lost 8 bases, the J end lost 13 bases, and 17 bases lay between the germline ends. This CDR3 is CASRYLTAFFF. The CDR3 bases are TGTGCCAGCCGATATTTGACAGCTTTTTTCTTT.

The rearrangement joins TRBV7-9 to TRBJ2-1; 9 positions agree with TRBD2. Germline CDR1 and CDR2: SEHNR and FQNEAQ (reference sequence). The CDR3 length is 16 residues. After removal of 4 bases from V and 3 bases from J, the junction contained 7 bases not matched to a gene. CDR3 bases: TGTGCCAGCAGCTCTAGCGGGAAGGCGGTCTACAATGAGCAGTTCTTC. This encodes CASSSSGKAVYNEQFF.

The CDR3 DNA is TGTGCCAGCAGGGACCTGACAGGATCCTACAATGAGCAGTTCTTC. This sequence encodes CASRDLTGSYNEQFF. The chain links TRBV28 to TRBJ2-1, with D maybe TRBD1 (6 bases). Germline lookup yields CDR1 MDHEN and CDR2 SYDVKM. Trimming cost V 6 bases and J 1 base, with 13 bases left between them. CDR3 length equals 15 residues.

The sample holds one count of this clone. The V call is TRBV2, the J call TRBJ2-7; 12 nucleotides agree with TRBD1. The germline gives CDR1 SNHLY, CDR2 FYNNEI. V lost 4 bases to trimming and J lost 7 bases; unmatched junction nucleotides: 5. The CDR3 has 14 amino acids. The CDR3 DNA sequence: TGTGCCAGCAGTGTGGGACAGGGGGCGTGGGAGCAGTACTTC. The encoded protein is CASSVGQGAWEQYF. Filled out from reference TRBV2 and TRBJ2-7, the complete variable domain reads EPEVTQTPSHQVTQMGQEVILRCVPISNHLYFYWYRQILGQKVEFLVSFYNNEISEKSEIFDDQFSVERPDGSNFTLKIRSTKLEDSAMYFCASSVGQGAWEQYFGPGTRLTVT.

CDR3 nucleotide sequence: TGTGCCAGCAGCCAATGGACAGGGGCTAATGAAAAACTGTTTTTT. Its translation is CASSQWTGANEKLFF. V gene TRBV3-1 (or the pseudogene TRBV3-2) combines with J gene TRBJ1-4; TRBD1 agrees at 9 bases. V was pared by 2 bases and J by 3 bases, with 1 base of the junction left unmatched. The CDR3 contains 15 residues. The germline V gene has CDR1 LGHDT and CDR2 YNNKEL (reference sequence).

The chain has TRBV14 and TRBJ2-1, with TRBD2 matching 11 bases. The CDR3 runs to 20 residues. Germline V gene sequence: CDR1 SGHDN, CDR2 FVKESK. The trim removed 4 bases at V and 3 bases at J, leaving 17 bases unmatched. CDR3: CASSPQIGTSGFEGYNEQFF. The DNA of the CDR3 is TGTGCCAGCAGCCCCCAAATCGGGACTAGCGGATTCGAAGGCTACAATGAGCAGTTCTTC.

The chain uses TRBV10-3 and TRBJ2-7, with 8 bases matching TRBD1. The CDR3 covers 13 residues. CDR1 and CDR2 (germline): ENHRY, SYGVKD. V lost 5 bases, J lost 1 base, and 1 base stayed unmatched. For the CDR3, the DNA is TGTGCCATCAGTTGGGACAGGTCCTACGAGCAGTACTTC. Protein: CAISWDRSYEQYF.

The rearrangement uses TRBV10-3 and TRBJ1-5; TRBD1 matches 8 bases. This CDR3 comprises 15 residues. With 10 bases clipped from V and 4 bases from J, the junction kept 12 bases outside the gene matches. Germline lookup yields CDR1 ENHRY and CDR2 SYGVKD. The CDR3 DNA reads TGTGCCAGCGGATCTACAGGGGGTACAAATCAGCCCCAGCATTTT. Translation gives CASGSTGGTNQPQHF.

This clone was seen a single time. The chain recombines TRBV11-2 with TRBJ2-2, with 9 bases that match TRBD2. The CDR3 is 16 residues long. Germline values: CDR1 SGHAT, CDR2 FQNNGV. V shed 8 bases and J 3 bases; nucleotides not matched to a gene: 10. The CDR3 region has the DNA TGTGCCAGCGGCCTTAGCGGGAGAGGGTACACCGGGGAGCTGTTTTTT. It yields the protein CASGLSGRGYTGELFF.

As DNA, the CDR3 is TGTGCCAGCAGCTCCCCACGGGGGGGCTCGCGTAATGAAAAACTGTTTTTT. Translated, it gives CASSSPRGGSRNEKLFF. The chain links TRBV7-9 to TRBJ1-4; possibly TRBD1 for D (6 bases). This CDR3 is built from 17 residues. The germline V and J ends were trimmed by 4 bases and 4 bases, with 19 bases remaining between them. Per the germline V gene, CDR1 is SEHNR and CDR2 is FQNEAQ (reference sequence).

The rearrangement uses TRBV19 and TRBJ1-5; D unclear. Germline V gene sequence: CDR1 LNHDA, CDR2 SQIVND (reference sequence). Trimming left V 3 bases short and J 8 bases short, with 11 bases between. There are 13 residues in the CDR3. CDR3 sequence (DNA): TGTGCCAGTAGTATCGAGGCAACGGAGCCCCAGCATTTT. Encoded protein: CASSIEATEPQHF.

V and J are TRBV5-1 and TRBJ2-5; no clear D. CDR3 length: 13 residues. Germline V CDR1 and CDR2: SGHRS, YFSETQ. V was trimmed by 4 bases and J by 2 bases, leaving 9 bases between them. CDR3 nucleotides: TGCGCCAGCAGCCGTACGGTTCAAGAGACCCAGTACTTC. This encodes CASSRTVQETQYF.

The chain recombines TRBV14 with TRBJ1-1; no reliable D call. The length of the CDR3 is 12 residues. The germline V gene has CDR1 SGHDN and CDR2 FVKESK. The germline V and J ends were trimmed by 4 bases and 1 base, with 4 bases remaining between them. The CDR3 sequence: CASSPKNTEAFF. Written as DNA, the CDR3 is TGTGCCAGCAGCCCCAAGAACACTGAAGCTTTCTTT.

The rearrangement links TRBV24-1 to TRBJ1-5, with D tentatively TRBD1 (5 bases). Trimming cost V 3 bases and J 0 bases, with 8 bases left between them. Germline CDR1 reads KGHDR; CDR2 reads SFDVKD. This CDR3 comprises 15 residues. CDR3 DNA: TGTGCCACCAGTGATGGAGGGGTTAGCAATCAGCCCCAGCATTTT. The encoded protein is CATSDGGVSNQPQHF.

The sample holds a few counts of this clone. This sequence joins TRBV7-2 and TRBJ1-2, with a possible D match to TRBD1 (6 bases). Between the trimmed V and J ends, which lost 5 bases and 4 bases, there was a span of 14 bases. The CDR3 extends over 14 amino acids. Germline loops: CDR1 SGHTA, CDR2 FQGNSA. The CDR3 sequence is CASSPITGSYGYTF. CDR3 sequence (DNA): TGTGCCAGCAGCCCAATCACAGGGTCCTATGGCTACACCTTC.

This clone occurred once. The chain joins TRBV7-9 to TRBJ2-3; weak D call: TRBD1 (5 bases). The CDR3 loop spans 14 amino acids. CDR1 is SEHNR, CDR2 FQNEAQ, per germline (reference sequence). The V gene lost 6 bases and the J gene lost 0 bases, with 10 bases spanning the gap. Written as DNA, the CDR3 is TGTGCCAGCAGTTGGGGCGCTAGCACAGATACGCAGTATTTT. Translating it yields CASSWGASTDTQYF.

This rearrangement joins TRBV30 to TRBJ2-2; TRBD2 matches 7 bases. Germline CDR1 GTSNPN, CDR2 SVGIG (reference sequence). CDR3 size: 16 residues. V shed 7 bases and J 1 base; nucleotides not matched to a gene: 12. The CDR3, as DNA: TGTGCCTACCCCAGAGGCGGCGGGGGGAACACCGGGGAGCTGTTTTTT. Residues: CAYPRGGGGNTGELFF.

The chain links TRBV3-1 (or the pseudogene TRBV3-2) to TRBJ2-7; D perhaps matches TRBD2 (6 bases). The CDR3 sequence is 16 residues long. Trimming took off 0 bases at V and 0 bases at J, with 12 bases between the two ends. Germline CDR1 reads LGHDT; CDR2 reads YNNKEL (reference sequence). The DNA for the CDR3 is TGTGCCAGCAGCCAAGAAGGGGCGGGAAACTCCTACGAGCAGTACTTC. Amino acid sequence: CASSQEGAGNSYEQYF.

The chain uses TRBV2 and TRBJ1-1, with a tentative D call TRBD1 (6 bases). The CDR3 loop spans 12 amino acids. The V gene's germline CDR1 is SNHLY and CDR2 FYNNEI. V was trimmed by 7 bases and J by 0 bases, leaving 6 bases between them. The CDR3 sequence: CASNRVNTEAFF. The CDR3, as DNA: TGTGCCAGCAACAGGGTGAACACTGAAGCTTTCTTT. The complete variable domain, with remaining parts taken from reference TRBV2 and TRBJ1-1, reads EPEVTQTPSHQVTQMGQEVILRCVPISNHLYFYWYRQILGQKVEFLVSFYNNEISEKSEIFDDQFSVERPDGSNFTLKIRSTKLEDSAMYFCASNRVNTEAFFGQGTRLTVV.

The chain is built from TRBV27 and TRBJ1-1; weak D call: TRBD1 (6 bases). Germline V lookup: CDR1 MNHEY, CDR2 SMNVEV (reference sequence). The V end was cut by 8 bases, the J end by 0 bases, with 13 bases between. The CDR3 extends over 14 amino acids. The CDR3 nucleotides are TGTGCCAGCCAAGAGTGGGGGCTGAACACTGAAGCTTTCTTT. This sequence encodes CASQEWGLNTEAFF.

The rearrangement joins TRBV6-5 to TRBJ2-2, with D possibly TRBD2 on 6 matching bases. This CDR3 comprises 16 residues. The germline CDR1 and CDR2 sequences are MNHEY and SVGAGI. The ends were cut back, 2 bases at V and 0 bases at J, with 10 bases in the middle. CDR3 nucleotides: TGTGCCAGCAGTTACCGGAAGCGGGCGAACACCGGGGAGCTGTTTTTT. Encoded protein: CASSYRKRANTGELFF.

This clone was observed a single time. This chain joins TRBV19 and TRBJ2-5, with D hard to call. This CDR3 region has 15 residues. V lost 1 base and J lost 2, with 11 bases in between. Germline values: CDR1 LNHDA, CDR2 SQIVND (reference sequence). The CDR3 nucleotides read TGTGCCAGTAGTATAGGACGAGACAAGCAAGAGACCCAGTACTTC. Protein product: CASSIGRDKQETQYF.

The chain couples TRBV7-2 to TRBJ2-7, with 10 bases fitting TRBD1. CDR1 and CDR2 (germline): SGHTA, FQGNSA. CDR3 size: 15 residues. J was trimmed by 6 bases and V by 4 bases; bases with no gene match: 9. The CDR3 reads CASSSSGTGATEQYF. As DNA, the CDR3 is TGTGCCAGCAGCTCGTCCGGGACAGGGGCGACCGAGCAGTACTTC.

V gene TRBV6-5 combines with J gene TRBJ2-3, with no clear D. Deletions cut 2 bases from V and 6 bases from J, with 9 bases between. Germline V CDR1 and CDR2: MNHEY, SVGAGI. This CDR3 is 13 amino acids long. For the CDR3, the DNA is TGTGCCAGCAGTTACGGCCAGTTGGATACGCAGTATTTT. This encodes CASSYGQLDTQYF.